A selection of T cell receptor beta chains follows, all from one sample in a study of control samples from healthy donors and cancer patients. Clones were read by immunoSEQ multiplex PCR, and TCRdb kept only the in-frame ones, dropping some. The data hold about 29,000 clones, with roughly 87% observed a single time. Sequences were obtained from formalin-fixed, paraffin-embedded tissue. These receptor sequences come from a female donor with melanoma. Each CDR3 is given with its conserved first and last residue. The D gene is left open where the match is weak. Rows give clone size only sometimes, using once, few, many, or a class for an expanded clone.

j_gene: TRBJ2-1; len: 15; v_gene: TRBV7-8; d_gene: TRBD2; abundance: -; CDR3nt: TGTGCCAGCAGCTCTCTAGCGGGGCCCAGAAATGAGCAGTTCTTC; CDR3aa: CASSSLAGPRNEQFF
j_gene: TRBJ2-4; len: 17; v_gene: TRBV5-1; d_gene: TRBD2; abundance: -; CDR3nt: TGCGCCAGCAGCTTGGAACTAGCGGGAGCGGGCGAAAACATTCAGTACTTC; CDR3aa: CASSLELAGAGENIQYF
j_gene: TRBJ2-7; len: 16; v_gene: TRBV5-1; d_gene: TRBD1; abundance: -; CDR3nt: TGCGCCAGCAGCTTGACCCCGGGACAGGGGGCCTACGAGCAGTACTTC; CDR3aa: CASSLTPGQGAYEQYF
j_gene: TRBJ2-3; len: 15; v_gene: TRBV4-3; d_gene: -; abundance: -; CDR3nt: TGCGCCAGCAGCCAAGGGGGTGGGGTCCCAGATACGCAGTATTTT; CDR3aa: CASSQGGGVPDTQYF
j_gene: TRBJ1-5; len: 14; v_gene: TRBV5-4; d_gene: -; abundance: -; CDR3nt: TGTGCCAGCAGCACGGCAGGGGGCAATCAGCCCCAGCATTTT; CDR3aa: CASSTAGGNQPQHF
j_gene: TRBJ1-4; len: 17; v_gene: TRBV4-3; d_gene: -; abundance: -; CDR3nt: TGCGCCAGCAGCCAAGATAACTCACCCGGGACCGGGGAAAAACTGTTTTTT; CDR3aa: CASSQDNSPGTGEKLFF
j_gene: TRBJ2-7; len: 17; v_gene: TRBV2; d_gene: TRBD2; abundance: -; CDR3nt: TGTGCCAGCAGTGAAGCGCGGGGACTAGCGGGGCCCTACGAGCAGTACTTC; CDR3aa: CASSEARGLAGPYEQYF
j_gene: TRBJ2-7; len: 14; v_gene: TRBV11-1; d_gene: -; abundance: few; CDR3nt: TGTGCCAGCACCCACGGGCAGGGGTTCTACGAGCAGTACTTC; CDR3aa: CASTHGQGFYEQYF
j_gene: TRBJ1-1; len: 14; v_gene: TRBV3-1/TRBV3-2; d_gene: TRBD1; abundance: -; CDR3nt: TGTGCCAGCAGCCAGGTGGACAGGGGGCTTGAAGCTTTCTTT; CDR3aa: CASSQVDRGLEAFF
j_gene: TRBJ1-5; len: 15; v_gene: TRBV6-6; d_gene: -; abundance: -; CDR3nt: TGTGCCAGCTCCCCGGGAGATCATAGCAATCAGCCCCAGCATTTT; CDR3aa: CASSPGDHSNQPQHF
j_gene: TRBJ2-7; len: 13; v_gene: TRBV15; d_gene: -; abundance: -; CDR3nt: TGTGCCACCAGCATCGGAGCGGACTACGAGCAGTACTTC; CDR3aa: CATSIGADYEQYF
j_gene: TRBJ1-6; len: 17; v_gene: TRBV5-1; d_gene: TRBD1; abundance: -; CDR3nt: TGCGCCAGCAGCTTGGGGACTCCGGGACAGGGGCCCTCACCCCTCCACTTT; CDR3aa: CASSLGTPGQGPSPLHF
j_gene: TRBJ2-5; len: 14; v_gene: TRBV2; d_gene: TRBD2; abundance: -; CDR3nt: TGTGCCAGCGCCGGGGGGAGAGGACAAGAGACCCAGTACTTC; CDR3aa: CASAGGRGQETQYF
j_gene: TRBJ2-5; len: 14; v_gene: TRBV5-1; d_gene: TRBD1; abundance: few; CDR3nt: TGCGCCAGCAGCAAGCCCGGGACAGTAGAGACCCAGTACTTC; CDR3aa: CASSKPGTVETQYF
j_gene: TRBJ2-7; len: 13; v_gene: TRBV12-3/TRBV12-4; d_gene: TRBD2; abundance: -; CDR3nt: TGTGCCAGCTTGGGGGGGAGCTCCTACGAGCAGTACTTC; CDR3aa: CASLGGSSYEQYF
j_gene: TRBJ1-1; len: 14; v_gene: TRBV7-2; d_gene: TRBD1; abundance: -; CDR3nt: TGTGCCAGCAGCAGGGACAGGGGGATAACTGAAGCTTTCTTT; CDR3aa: CASSRDRGITEAFF
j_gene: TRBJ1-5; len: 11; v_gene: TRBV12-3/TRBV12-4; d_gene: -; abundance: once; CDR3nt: TGTGCCAGCAGTTTGGTACAGCCCCAGCATTTT; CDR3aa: CASSLVQPQHF
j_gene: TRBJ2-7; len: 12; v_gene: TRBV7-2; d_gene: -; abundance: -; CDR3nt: TGTGCCAGCAGCTTAGTTAATTACGAGCAGTACTTC; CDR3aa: CASSLVNYEQYF
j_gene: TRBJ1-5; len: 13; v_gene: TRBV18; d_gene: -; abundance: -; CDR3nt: TGTGCCAGCTCAAACGACAGAAATCAGCCCCAGCATTTT; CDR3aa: CASSNDRNQPQHF
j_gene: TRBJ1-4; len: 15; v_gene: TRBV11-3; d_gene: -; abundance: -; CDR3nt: TGTGCCAGCAGCTCCCGGGGAGGAACTAATGAAAAACTGTTTTTT; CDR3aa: CASSSRGGTNEKLFF
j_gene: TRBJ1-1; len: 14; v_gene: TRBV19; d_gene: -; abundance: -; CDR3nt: TGTGCCAGTAGTATAAAATCTGGGGTTCCGGGAGCTTTCTTT; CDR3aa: CASSIKSGVPGAFF
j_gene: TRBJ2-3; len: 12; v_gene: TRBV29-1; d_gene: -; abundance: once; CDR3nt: TGCAGCGTTGAAGGCTATACAGATACGCAGTATTTT; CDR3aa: CSVEGYTDTQYF
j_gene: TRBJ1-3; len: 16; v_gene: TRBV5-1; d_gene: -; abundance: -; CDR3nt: TGCGCCAGCAGCCCCCAGGCGGGGCTCTCTGGAAACACCATATATTTT; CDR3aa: CASSPQAGLSGNTIYF
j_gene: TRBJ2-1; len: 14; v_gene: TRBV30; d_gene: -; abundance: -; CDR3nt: TGTGCCTGGAGTGTCAGGACGCTTTACAATGAGCAGTTCTTC; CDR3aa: CAWSVRTLYNEQFF
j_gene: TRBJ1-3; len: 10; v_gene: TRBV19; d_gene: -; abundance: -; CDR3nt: TGTGCCAGTCAGGGAAACACCATATATTTT; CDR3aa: CASQGNTIYF
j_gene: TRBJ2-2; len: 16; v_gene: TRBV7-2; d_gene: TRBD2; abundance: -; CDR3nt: TGTGCCAGCAGCCCCCGGAGCCTAGCGGGGACCGGGGAGCTGTTTTTT; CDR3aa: CASSPRSLAGTGELFF
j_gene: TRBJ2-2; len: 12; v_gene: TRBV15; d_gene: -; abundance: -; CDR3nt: TGTGCCACCAGCGTATCCGGTGTGGAGCTGTTTTTT; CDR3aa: CATSVSGVELFF
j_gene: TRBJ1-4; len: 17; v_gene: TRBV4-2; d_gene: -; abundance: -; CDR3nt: TGTGCCAGCAGCCAAGATATCCGGTTCGCAACTAATGAAAAACTGTTTTTT; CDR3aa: CASSQDIRFATNEKLFF
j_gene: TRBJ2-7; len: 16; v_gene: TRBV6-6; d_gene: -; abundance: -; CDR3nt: TGTGCCAGCAGTTACGACGTAGCGCTAAGCTCCTACGAGCAGTACTTC; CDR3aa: CASSYDVALSSYEQYF
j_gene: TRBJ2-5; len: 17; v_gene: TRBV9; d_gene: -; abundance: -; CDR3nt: TGTGCCAGCAGCGGTGGGGGCTACCGGGACTGGAGGGAGACCCAGTACTTC; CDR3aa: CASSGGGYRDWRETQYF
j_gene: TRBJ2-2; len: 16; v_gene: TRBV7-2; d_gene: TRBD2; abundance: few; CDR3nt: TGTGCCAGCAGCTTAGTAGGTGGGAGGGTCACCGGGGAGCTGTTTTTT; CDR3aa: CASSLVGGRVTGELFF
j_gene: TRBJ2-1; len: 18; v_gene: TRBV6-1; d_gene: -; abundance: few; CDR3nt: TGTGCCAGCAGTGAATCGTTGGTTTGGGGAGCCTCCTACAATGAGCAGTTCTTC; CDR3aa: CASSESLVWGASYNEQFF